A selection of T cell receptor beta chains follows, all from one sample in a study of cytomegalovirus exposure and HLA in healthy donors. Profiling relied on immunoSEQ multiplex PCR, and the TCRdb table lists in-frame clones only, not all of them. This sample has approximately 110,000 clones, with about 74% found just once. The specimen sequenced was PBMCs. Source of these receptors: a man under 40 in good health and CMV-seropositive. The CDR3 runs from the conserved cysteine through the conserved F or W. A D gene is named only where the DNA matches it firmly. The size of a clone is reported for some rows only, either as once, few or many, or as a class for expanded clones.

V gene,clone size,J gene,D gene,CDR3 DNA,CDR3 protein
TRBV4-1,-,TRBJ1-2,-,TGCGCCAGCAGCCAAGAGGGGGGACTTATGCGACAGATATATGGCTACACCTTC,CASSQEGGLMRQIYGYTF
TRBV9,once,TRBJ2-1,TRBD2,TGTGCCAGCAGCCTAGCGGGGGGTACCTACAATGAGCAGTTCTTC,CASSLAGGTYNEQFF
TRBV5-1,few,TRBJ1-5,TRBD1,TGCGCCAGCAGCCCGGGACAGGGGCCTTCGGAGCCCCAGCATTTT,CASSPGQGPSEPQHF
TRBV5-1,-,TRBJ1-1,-,TGCGCCAGCAGCGGGCGCCGGGGGAACACTGAAGCTTTCTTT,CASSGRRGNTEAFF
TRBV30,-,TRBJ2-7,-,TGTGCCTGGAGCCCCTCCTCCTACGAGCAGTACTTC,CAWSPSSYEQYF
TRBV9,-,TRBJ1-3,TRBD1,TGTGCCAGCAGCGCTACAGGGGCGGGTGGAAACACCATATATTTT,CASSATGAGGNTIYF
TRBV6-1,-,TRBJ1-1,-,TGTGCCAGCAGTGAAGCTCCACAGCAGAACACTGAAGCTTTCTTT,CASSEAPQQNTEAFF
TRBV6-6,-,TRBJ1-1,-,TGTGCCAGCAGTTACCTGGGCAGGTCGGGGTCCCCTGAAGCTTTCTTT,CASSYLGRSGSPEAFF
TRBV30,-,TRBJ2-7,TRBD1,TGTGCAGGGACAGTAAATACCTACGAGCAGTACTTC,CAGTVNTYEQYF
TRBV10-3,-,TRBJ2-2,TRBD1,TGTGCCATCAGTGTTTCCGGGACAGGGCACACCGGGGAGCTGTTTTTT,CAISVSGTGHTGELFF
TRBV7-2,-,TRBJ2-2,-,TGTGCCAGCAGCTTAGGGAACAGAGGGTGGAACACCGGGGAGCTGTTTTTT,CASSLGNRGWNTGELFF
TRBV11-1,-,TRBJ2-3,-,TGTGCCAGCAGCTTAGGGACAGACCACGATACGCAGTATTTT,CASSLGTDHDTQYF
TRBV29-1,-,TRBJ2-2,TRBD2,TGCAGCGGACGGGGGGGCGTCGGCACCGGGGAGCTGTTTTTT,CSGRGGVGTGELFF
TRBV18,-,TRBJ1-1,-,TGTGCCAGCTCGCCTAGCGGACATTTGGAAGCTTTCTTT,CASSPSGHLEAFF
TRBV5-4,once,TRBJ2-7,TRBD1,TGTGCCAGCAGCCCTCTAAAGACAGGGAAGGGGCCCTACGAGCAGTGCTTC,CASSPLKTGKGPYEQCF
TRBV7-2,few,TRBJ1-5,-,TGTGCCAGCACCCTACAGGGCCTGAGCAATCAGCCCCAGCATTTT,CASTLQGLSNQPQHF